The T cell receptor beta chain under discussion was sequenced for a study of response to subunit inactivated influenza vaccine. Germline CDR1 MNHNY, CDR2 SVGAGI (reference sequence). The CDR3 totals 13 residues. The germline V and J ends were trimmed by 2 bases and 4 bases, with 6 bases remaining between them. Of note for this clonotype: The antigen is not known.

General study results and limits: Authors proposed each seasonal influenza vaccination draws in few new T cells.

TCRdb fed the RT-PCR reads into MiXCR, producing one record per CDR3 protein. Among approximately 290,000 distinct CDR3 sequences listed, over 20% were seen once. V and J are TRBV6-6 and TRBJ1-5; D is undetermined. The sequenced sample was PBMCs from blood, obtained less than 22 months after vaccination. The TCR was taken from a man aged 50 to 75 who received an inactivated influenza vaccine. In nucleotides, the CDR3 is TGTGCCAGCAGTTACCGGCATAATCAGCCCCAGCATTTT. This encodes CASSYRHNQPQHF.